These 9 T cell receptor beta chains were all obtained from the same sample, sequenced in a study of blood T cell repertoires in COVID-19. Assay: immunoSEQ multiplex PCR; the TCRdb copy retains only in-frame clones and omits some. Here the sample spans 140,000 to 150,000 clones, over 60% being singletons. The sample taken for sequencing was peripheral blood. The receptors stem from a middle-aged man with acute or convalescent COVID-19.

The chain uses TRBV12-5 and TRBJ2-5, with TRBD2 matching over 9 bases. From germline, CDR1 is LGHNT and CDR2 FRNRAP. J was trimmed by 5 bases and V by 5 bases; bases with no gene match: 15. CDR3 size: 17 residues. The CDR3 coding sequence is TGTGCTAGTGGTCCGGGTGGGTTAGCGGGGGTATTTGAGACCCAGTACTTC. This sequence encodes CASGPGGLAGVFETQYF.

V and J are TRBV19 and TRBJ2-1; 10 nucleotides agree with TRBD1. Trimming at V came to 8 bases and at J to 7 bases, leaving 8 bases not matched to a gene. CDR3 length equals 14 residues. Germline CDR1 reads LNHDA; CDR2 reads SQIVND (reference sequence). CDR3 amino acids: CASSWGQGQNEQFF. The CDR3, as DNA: TGTGCCAGTTCTTGGGGACAGGGGCAGAATGAGCAGTTCTTC. Based on the CDR3 plus reference TRBV19 and TRBJ2-1, the full variable domain is DGGITQSPKYLFRKEGQNVTLSCEQNLNHDAMYWYRQDPGQGLRLIYYSQIVNDFQKGDIAEGYSVSREKKESFPLTVTSAQKNPTAFYLCASSWGQGQNEQFFGPGTRLTVL.

This clone showed up just once. The rearrangement joins TRBV14 to TRBJ2-3, with 7 nucleotides matching TRBD2. V shed 4 bases, J shed 2 bases, and the junction held 6 bases outside the gene matches. The length of the CDR3 is 15 residues. CDR1 SGHDN and CDR2 FVKESK come from the germline V gene. This chain's CDR3 is CASSPSSGYTDTQYF. For the CDR3, the DNA is TGTGCCAGCAGCCCTTCTAGCGGCTACACAGATACGCAGTATTTT.

CDR3 in amino acids: CASSLDQVRAPYGYTF. CDR3 DNA: TGTGCCAGCAGCTTAGATCAGGTGCGGGCCCCCTATGGCTACACCTTC. The chain is built from TRBV11-2 and TRBJ1-2; D is ambiguous. Looked up from germline, CDR1 is SGHAT and CDR2 is FQNNGV. This CDR3 region has 16 residues. Trimming stripped 0 bases from V and 4 bases from J, with 15 bases between.

The chain is built from TRBV5-1 and TRBJ1-1, with D possibly being TRBD1 (6 bases). The CDR3 contains 16 residues. Germline lookup yields CDR1 SGHRS and CDR2 YFSETQ. The ends were cut back, 7 bases at V and 4 bases at J, with 23 bases in the middle. The CDR3 here is CASGPLAGAEGTEAFF. For the CDR3, the DNA is TGCGCCAGCGGTCCCCTCGCAGGGGCCGAGGGCACTGAAGCTTTCTTT.

The genes are TRBV30 and TRBJ1-3; no firm D call. Trimming removed 0 bases at V and 0 bases at J, with 15 bases between. CDR3 length: 17 amino acids. Germline assignment: CDR1 GTSNPN and CDR2 SVGIG (reference sequence). In nucleotides, the CDR3 is TGTGCCTGGAGTGTATTTGCCATCAGAAGCTCTGGAAACACCATATATTTT. Translation: CAWSVFAIRSSGNTIYF.

The chain links TRBV5-8 to TRBJ1-5, with D tentatively TRBD1 (5 bases). This CDR3 has 16 amino acids. Looked up from germline, CDR1 is SGHTS and CDR2 is YDEGEE. Trimming stripped 3 bases from V and 6 bases from J, with 19 bases between. CDR3 amino acids: CASSSRKGLWGQPQHF. CDR3 sequence (DNA): TGTGCCAGCAGCTCACGAAAGGGGCTTTGGGGTCAGCCCCAGCATTTT.

The chain employs TRBV9 and TRBJ2-3; TRBD2 matches 13 bases. Germline V gives CDR1 SGDLS, CDR2 YYNGEE. The CDR3 length is 17 residues. With 4 bases clipped from V and 0 bases from J, the junction kept 5 bases outside the gene matches. CDR3 nucleotides: TGTGCCAGCAGCCTCGGGACTAGCGGGACTAGCACAGATACGCAGTATTTT. Its translation is CASSLGTSGTSTDTQYF.

The chain carries TRBV19 and TRBJ1-5; 7 bases are shared with TRBD1. The CDR3 loop spans 14 amino acids. V shed 7 bases and J 4 bases; nucleotides not matched to a gene: 7. Per the germline V gene, CDR1 is LNHDA and CDR2 is SQIVND (reference sequence). CDR3 protein: CASNTGDGNQPQHF. Here the CDR3 DNA reads TGTGCCAGTAATACAGGGGATGGGAATCAGCCCCAGCATTTT.